This T cell receptor (beta chain) was captured in a study of control samples from healthy donors and cancer patients. The CDR3 consists of 11 residues. From germline, CDR1 is SQVTM and CDR2 ANQGSEA. V was clipped by 6 bases and J by 7 bases; unmatched bases: 4. Libraries were prepared by immunoSEQ multiplex PCR; TCRdb keeps only in-frame clonotypes and omits some of them. The profile shows about 75,000 clones, around four fifths of them singletons. Sample: blood. The gene calls are TRBV29-1 and TRBJ1-2; 8 bases are shared with TRBD1. The receptor was derived from a man between 45 and 60 years old in good health. CDR3 DNA: TGCAGCGTCGGACAGGGTGGTGGCTACACCTTC. Its translation: CSVGQGGGYTF.